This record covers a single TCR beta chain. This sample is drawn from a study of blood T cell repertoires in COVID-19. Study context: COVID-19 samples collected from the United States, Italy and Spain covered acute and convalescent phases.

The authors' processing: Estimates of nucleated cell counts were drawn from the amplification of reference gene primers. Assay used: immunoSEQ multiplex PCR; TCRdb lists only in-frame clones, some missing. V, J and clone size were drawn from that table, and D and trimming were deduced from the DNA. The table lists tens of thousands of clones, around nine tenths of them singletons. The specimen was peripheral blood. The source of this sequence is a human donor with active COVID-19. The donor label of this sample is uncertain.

The CDR3 DNA reads as TGTGCCAGCAGCCAAGCCAGCGTATACGCCGGGGAGCTGTTTTTT. Protein sequence: CASSQASVYAGELFF. The chain has TRBV3-1 (or the pseudogene TRBV3-2) and TRBJ2-2, with D unresolved. CDR3 length: 15 amino acids. Germline CDR1 and CDR2: LGHDT and YNNKEL (reference sequence). Trimming left V 1 base short and J 6 bases short, with 12 bases between.